This is a list of T cell receptor beta chains from one sample in a study of blood T cell dynamics during melanoma immunotherapy. Measured with immunoSEQ multiplex PCR; TCRdb has only the in-frame clones, and not every one. The sample shows 10,000 to 15,000 clones, 90% to 95% of them seen only once. The sample was effector memory CD8+ T cells from blood, taken from a patient treated with checkpoint blockade. These receptors were collected from a human donor with melanoma. CDR3s include the opening cysteine and the closing phenylalanine or tryptophan. D genes are given only for firm matches.

d_gene	v_gene	j_gene	CDR3aa
TRBD1	TRBV27	TRBJ1-1	CASIPQGAHTEAFF
NA	TRBV13	TRBJ2-7	CASSLFGGTAAYEQYF
NA	TRBV5-6	NA	CASSLVLRVNEQYF
NA	TRBV14	TRBJ2-7	CASSLWANYEQYF
NA	TRBV5-1	TRBJ2-3	CASSLGGLEGFADTQYF
NA	TRBV7-9	TRBJ2-7	CASSPASYEQYF
NA	TRBV7-2	TRBJ2-7	CASSPHRLHSYEQYF
NA	TRBV10-1	TRBJ2-1	CASSNYLNEQFF
NA	TRBV7-9	TRBJ2-5	CASSPPSATLQETQYF
NA	TRBV6-5	TRBJ2-3	CASSYVPTDTQYF
NA	TRBV4-3	TRBJ1-1	CASSQVGTEAFF
TRBD1	TRBV18	TRBJ1-1	CASSLETGAREAFF
NA	TRBV9	TRBJ2-6	CASSVEGTLSGANVLTF
NA	TRBV7-9	TRBJ1-2	CASSLVEDYGYTF
TRBD1	TRBV19	TRBJ1-2	CASSPTGTGNYGYTF
NA	TRBV5-4	TRBJ2-3	CASSSGVDTQYF
NA	TRBV6-5	TRBJ1-1	CASSYSTGNGAEAFF
NA	TRBV6-5	TRBJ2-1	CASSYSGPRDEQFF
TRBD1	TRBV5-6	TRBJ2-7	CASSFGTGPYEQYF
TRBD2	TRBV19	TRBJ2-1	CASSPRGGSGDNEQFF
NA	TRBV5-5	TRBJ1-3	CASSFGDTRGNTIYF
NA	TRBV2	TRBJ1-1	CASREDHFGTEAFF
TRBD1	TRBV13	TRBJ1-4	CASSSTGTGGEKLFF
NA	TRBV5-1	TRBJ2-1	CASSLAGRDHPNEQFF
NA	TRBV11-3	TRBJ2-6	CASSSYLGPGPGANVLTF
NA	TRBV18	TRBJ1-1	CASSPPGTEAFF
TRBD1	TRBV27	TRBJ2-1	CASSLGTGAYNEQFF
TRBD1	TRBV5-5	TRBJ2-2	CASSLTGAPFLSGELFF
NA	TRBV5-1	TRBJ2-7	CASSLYSETYEQYF
NA	TRBV18	TRBJ1-3	CASSPGHKDRNTIYF
TRBD1	TRBV11-2	TRBJ2-7	CASSWGQGLYEQYF
NA	TRBV6-5	TRBJ2-1	CASSGATGYYNEQFF
NA	TRBV4-1	TRBJ1-1	CASSPDTVTAEAFF
NA	TRBV29-1	TRBJ1-2	CSVGVNYGYTF
TRBD1	TRBV27	TRBJ2-7	CASSLSGTGPYEQYF
NA	TRBV15	TRBJ2-5	CATSRDPAATETQYF
NA	TRBV6-5	TRBJ1-2	CASSPTVNYGYTF